Listed below are T cell receptor beta chains from one sample, sequenced in a study of CD8 T cells in Susac syndrome. TCRdb redid the calling of the immunoSEQ multiplex PCR reads with MiXCR, one entry per CDR3 protein. The table lists about 300,000 distinct CDR3 sequences, over 75% of them singletons. The sequenced material came from CD8+ T cells from PBMCs. These receptors were taken from a human donor with multiple sclerosis. The CDR3 runs from the conserved cysteine through the conserved F or W. D genes are given only for firm matches. Not all rows give a size; the values are once, few, many and, for expanded clones, a class.

clone_size: NA; v_call: TRBV25-1; j_call: TRBJ2-7; d_call: NA; cdr3_length: 10; cdr3_nt: TGTGCCAGCGAAGCCAACGAGCAGTACTTC; cdr3_aa: CASEANEQYF
clone_size: NA; v_call: TRBV30; j_call: TRBJ1-4; d_call: NA; cdr3_length: 18; cdr3_nt: TGTGCCTGGAGTATCACAGCTGTCGGCTTTGTTACTAATGAAAAACTGTTTTTT; cdr3_aa: CAWSITAVGFVTNEKLFF
clone_size: NA; v_call: TRBV29-1; j_call: TRBJ2-7; d_call: TRBD2; cdr3_length: 16; cdr3_nt: TGCAGCGCTACCGGAGTATCGCGCGGGAGGACTGACGAGCAGTACTTC; cdr3_aa: CSATGVSRGRTDEQYF
clone_size: NA; v_call: TRBV13; j_call: TRBJ2-1; d_call: NA; cdr3_length: 15; cdr3_nt: TGTGCCAGCAGTTTAGGACGGAGCTCCTACAATGAGCAGTTCTTC; cdr3_aa: CASSLGRSSYNEQFF
clone_size: NA; v_call: TRBV6-6; j_call: TRBJ1-5; d_call: NA; cdr3_length: 15; cdr3_nt: TGTGCCAGCAGTCACACGGAAGATAGCAATCAGCCCCAGCATTTT; cdr3_aa: CASSHTEDSNQPQHF
clone_size: once; v_call: TRBV9; j_call: TRBJ2-3; d_call: NA; cdr3_length: 15; cdr3_nt: TGTGCCAGCAGCGTAGGGGGGAGTGAAATCGATACGCAGTATTTT; cdr3_aa: CASSVGGSEIDTQYF
clone_size: NA; v_call: TRBV7-9; j_call: TRBJ2-7; d_call: NA; cdr3_length: 12; cdr3_nt: TGTGCCAGCAGCTCGGCGTCCTACGAGCAGTACTTC; cdr3_aa: CASSSASYEQYF
clone_size: NA; v_call: TRBV6-5; j_call: TRBJ2-1; d_call: NA; cdr3_length: 15; cdr3_nt: TGTGCCAGCGCTGGCACGGGGGGCGCTGGCAATGAGCAGTTCTTC; cdr3_aa: CASAGTGGAGNEQFF
clone_size: once; v_call: TRBV7-2; j_call: TRBJ2-7; d_call: NA; cdr3_length: 13; cdr3_nt: TGTGCCAGCAGCCTCCATGGACAGTACGAGCAGTACTTC; cdr3_aa: CASSLHGQYEQYF
clone_size: NA; v_call: TRBV11-1; j_call: TRBJ1-5; d_call: NA; cdr3_length: 14; cdr3_nt: TGTGCCAGCAGCTTGGGTCCTGGGGATCAGCCCCAGCATTTT; cdr3_aa: CASSLGPGDQPQHF
clone_size: NA; v_call: TRBV28; j_call: TRBJ2-3; d_call: NA; cdr3_length: 14; cdr3_nt: TGTGCCAGTCGAGGGGTTGAGGGCACTTTCTTCCAGTATTTT; cdr3_aa: CASRGVEGTFFQYF
clone_size: NA; v_call: TRBV28; j_call: TRBJ2-6; d_call: TRBD1; cdr3_length: 17; cdr3_nt: TGTGCCAGCAGTTTCCGGACAGGGTTCTCTGGGGCCAACGTCCTGACTTTC; cdr3_aa: CASSFRTGFSGANVLTF
clone_size: NA; v_call: TRBV9; j_call: TRBJ2-5; d_call: NA; cdr3_length: 15; cdr3_nt: TGTGCCAGCAGCGTAGGGACAGCGCTGAGGGAGACCCAGTACTTC; cdr3_aa: CASSVGTALRETQYF
clone_size: NA; v_call: TRBV29-1; j_call: TRBJ2-1; d_call: TRBD2; cdr3_length: 16; cdr3_nt: TGCAGCGCGTCCGGGACTAGCGGGAGAGCCTACAATGAGCAGTTCTTC; cdr3_aa: CSASGTSGRAYNEQFF
clone_size: NA; v_call: TRBV4-2; j_call: TRBJ2-3; d_call: TRBD2; cdr3_length: 17; cdr3_nt: TGTGCCAGCAGCCAAGATCTACTAGCGGATAGCACAGATACGCAGTATTTT; cdr3_aa: CASSQDLLADSTDTQYF
clone_size: NA; v_call: TRBV20-1; j_call: TRBJ1-6; d_call: NA; cdr3_length: 16; cdr3_nt: TGCAGTGCTAGAGACCCCCTGACAGAAAATAATTCACCCCTCCACTTT; cdr3_aa: CSARDPLTENNSPLHF
clone_size: NA; v_call: TRBV6-2/TRBV6-3; j_call: TRBJ2-3; d_call: NA; cdr3_length: 13; cdr3_nt: TGTGCCAGCAGCCGGACAGAAGGCGATACGCAGTATTTT; cdr3_aa: CASSRTEGDTQYF
clone_size: NA; v_call: TRBV6-5; j_call: TRBJ2-1; d_call: TRBD2; cdr3_length: 16; cdr3_nt: TGTGCCAGCAGTTCCCCCGGGACTAGCAGACACAATGAGCAGTTCTTC; cdr3_aa: CASSSPGTSRHNEQFF
clone_size: NA; v_call: TRBV7-9; j_call: TRBJ1-2; d_call: NA; cdr3_length: 11; cdr3_nt: TGTGCCAGCAGCTTGACAGGTTGGCACACCTTC; cdr3_aa: CASSLTGWHTF
clone_size: NA; v_call: TRBV12-3/TRBV12-4; j_call: TRBJ2-1; d_call: NA; cdr3_length: 14; cdr3_nt: TGTGCCAGCAGTTTAGCGACCGGATACAATGAGCAGTTCTTC; cdr3_aa: CASSLATGYNEQFF
clone_size: NA; v_call: TRBV20-1; j_call: TRBJ2-7; d_call: TRBD1; cdr3_length: 13; cdr3_nt: TGCAGTGCTAGAGAAGGGGGCGGCTACGAGCAGTACTTC; cdr3_aa: CSAREGGGYEQYF
clone_size: NA; v_call: TRBV6-5; j_call: TRBJ1-1; d_call: NA; cdr3_length: 15; cdr3_nt: TGTGCCAGCAGTTACGAGGTGGGGATGAACACTGAAGCTTTCTTT; cdr3_aa: CASSYEVGMNTEAFF
clone_size: NA; v_call: TRBV19; j_call: TRBJ2-5; d_call: NA; cdr3_length: 15; cdr3_nt: TGTGCCAGTAGTTCGGACAGTACCGTCCAAGAGACCCAGTACTTC; cdr3_aa: CASSSDSTVQETQYF
clone_size: NA; v_call: TRBV12-3/TRBV12-4; j_call: TRBJ2-3; d_call: TRBD1; cdr3_length: 18; cdr3_nt: TGTGCCAGCAGTATCACCGGGACAGGGGGCTTTCGGGCAGATACGCAGTATTTT; cdr3_aa: CASSITGTGGFRADTQYF
clone_size: NA; v_call: TRBV7-3; j_call: TRBJ2-2; d_call: TRBD1; cdr3_length: 16; cdr3_nt: TGTGCCAGCAGCTTAGGGGGACAGGGAAGAACCGGGGAGCTGTTTTTT; cdr3_aa: CASSLGGQGRTGELFF
clone_size: NA; v_call: TRBV28; j_call: TRBJ2-7; d_call: TRBD2; cdr3_length: 16; cdr3_nt: TGTGCCAGCAGTTTAACGACTAGCGGACGAAAGGGGGAGCAGTACTTC; cdr3_aa: CASSLTTSGRKGEQYF
clone_size: NA; v_call: TRBV30; j_call: TRBJ2-7; d_call: NA; cdr3_length: 12; cdr3_nt: TGTGCCTGGAGTGATCCTGCCTACGAGCAGTACTTC; cdr3_aa: CAWSDPAYEQYF
clone_size: NA; v_call: TRBV6-2/TRBV6-3; j_call: TRBJ2-7; d_call: NA; cdr3_length: 13; cdr3_nt: TGTGCCAGCAGGATCCTCGGCCGCTACGAGCAGTACTTC; cdr3_aa: CASRILGRYEQYF
clone_size: NA; v_call: TRBV28; j_call: TRBJ2-7; d_call: NA; cdr3_length: 12; cdr3_nt: TGTGCCAGCAGTTTGGATTTGGACGAGCAGTACTTC; cdr3_aa: CASSLDLDEQYF
clone_size: NA; v_call: TRBV20-1; j_call: TRBJ2-1; d_call: TRBD2; cdr3_length: 18; cdr3_nt: TGCAGTGCTAGATCTTATAGCGGGGGGCCTTTCTCCTACAATGAGCAGTTCTTC; cdr3_aa: CSARSYSGGPFSYNEQFF
clone_size: NA; v_call: TRBV23-1; j_call: TRBJ1-4; d_call: TRBD1; cdr3_length: 19; cdr3_nt: TGCGCCAGCAGTCATTCACAGGGGGTAGTCGGCTTCTCTAATGAAAAACTGTTTTTT; cdr3_aa: CASSHSQGVVGFSNEKLFF
clone_size: few; v_call: TRBV27; j_call: TRBJ2-7; d_call: TRBD1; cdr3_length: 15; cdr3_nt: TGTGCCAGCAGTTTAGATGGGACAGGGTCCTACGAGCAGTACTTC; cdr3_aa: CASSLDGTGSYEQYF
clone_size: NA; v_call: TRBV3-1; j_call: TRBJ2-3; d_call: NA; cdr3_length: 11; cdr3_nt: TGTGCCAGCAGCCCCGGGACTGATAAATATTTT; cdr3_aa: CASSPGTDKYF
clone_size: NA; v_call: TRBV18; j_call: TRBJ2-2; d_call: NA; cdr3_length: 17; cdr3_nt: TGTGCCAGCTCACCACCGACGGGAAGGAGGAACACCGGGGAGCTGTTTTTT; cdr3_aa: CASSPPTGRRNTGELFF
clone_size: NA; v_call: TRBV6-4; j_call: TRBJ1-1; d_call: NA; cdr3_length: 15; cdr3_nt: TGTGCCAGCAGTTTGAACAGGGATAAGAACACTGAAGCTTTCTTT; cdr3_aa: CASSLNRDKNTEAFF
clone_size: NA; v_call: TRBV11-3; j_call: TRBJ2-2; d_call: NA; cdr3_length: 15; cdr3_nt: TGTGCCAGCAGCTTTCGGCAGGGGAACACCGGGGAGCTGTTTTTT; cdr3_aa: CASSFRQGNTGELFF
clone_size: once; v_call: TRBV20-1; j_call: TRBJ1-5; d_call: NA; cdr3_length: 17; cdr3_nt: TGCAGTGCTAGCAGAGGGATAGGGGGTTATAGCAATCAGCCCCAGCATTTT; cdr3_aa: CSASRGIGGYSNQPQHF